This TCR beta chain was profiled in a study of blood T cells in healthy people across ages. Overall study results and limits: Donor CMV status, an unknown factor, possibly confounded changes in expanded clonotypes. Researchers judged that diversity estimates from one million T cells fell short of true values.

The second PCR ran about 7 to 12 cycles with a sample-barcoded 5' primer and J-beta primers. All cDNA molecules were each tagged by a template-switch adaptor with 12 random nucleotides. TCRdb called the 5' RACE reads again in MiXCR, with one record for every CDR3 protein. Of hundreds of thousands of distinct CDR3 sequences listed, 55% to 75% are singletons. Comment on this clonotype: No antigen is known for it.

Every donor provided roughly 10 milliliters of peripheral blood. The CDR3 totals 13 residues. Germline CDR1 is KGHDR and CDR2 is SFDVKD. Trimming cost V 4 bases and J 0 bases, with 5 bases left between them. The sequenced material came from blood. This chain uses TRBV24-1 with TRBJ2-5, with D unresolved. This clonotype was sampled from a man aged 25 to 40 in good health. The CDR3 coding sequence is TGTGCCACCAGTGAGGCAAACCAAGAGACCCAGTACTTC. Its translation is CATSEANQETQYF.